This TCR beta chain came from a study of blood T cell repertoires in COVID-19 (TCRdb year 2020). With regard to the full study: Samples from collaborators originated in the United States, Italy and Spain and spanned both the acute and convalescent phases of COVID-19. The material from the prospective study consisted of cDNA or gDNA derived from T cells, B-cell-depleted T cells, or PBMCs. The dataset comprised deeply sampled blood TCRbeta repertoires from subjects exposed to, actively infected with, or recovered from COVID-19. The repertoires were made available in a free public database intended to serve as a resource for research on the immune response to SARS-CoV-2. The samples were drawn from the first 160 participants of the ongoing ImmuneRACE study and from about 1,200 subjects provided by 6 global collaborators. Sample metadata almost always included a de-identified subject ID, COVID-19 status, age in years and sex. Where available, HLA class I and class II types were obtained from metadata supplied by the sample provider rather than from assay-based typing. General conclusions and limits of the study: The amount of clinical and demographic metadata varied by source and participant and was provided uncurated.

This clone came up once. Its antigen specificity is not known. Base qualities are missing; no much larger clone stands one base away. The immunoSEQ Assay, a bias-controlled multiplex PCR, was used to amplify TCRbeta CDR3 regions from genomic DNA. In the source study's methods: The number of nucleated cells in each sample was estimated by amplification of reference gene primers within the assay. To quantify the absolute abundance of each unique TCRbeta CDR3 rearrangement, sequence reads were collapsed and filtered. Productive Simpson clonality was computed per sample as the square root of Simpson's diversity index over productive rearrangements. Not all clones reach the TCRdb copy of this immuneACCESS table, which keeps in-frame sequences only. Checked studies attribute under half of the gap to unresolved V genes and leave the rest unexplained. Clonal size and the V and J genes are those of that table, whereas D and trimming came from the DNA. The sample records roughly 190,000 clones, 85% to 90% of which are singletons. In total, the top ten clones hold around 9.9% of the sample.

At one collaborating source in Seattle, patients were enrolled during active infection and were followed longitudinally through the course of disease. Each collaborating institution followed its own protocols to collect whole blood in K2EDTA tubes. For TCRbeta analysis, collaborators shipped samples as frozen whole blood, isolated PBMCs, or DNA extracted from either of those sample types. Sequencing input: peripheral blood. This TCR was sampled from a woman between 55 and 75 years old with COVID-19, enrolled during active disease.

The CDR3 has the sequence CASSDRGGNQPQHF. At the DNA level, the sequence is TGTGCCAGCAGTGACAGGGGTGGCAATCAGCCCCAGCATTTT. The chain is encoded by TRBV27 joined to TRBJ1-5, and 8 bases in between align with TRBD1. From V the trimming removes 5 bases and from J it removes 2 bases, while the gene matches leave 2 bases of the junction unaccounted for. The CDR3 covers 14 residues, taking in both the cysteine and the phenylalanine. Left in the record is the CDR3 DNA by itself, 42 bases read in frame from the first base. CDR1 and CDR2 (MNHEY, SMNVEV) derive from the germline V gene (reference sequence).